Listed here are 6 T cell receptor beta chains from one sample, sequenced in a study of STAT3 mutations in large granular lymphocyte leukemia. Broader study findings: Every T-LGLL patient had at least one immunodominant TCRbeta clonotype.

The table came from immunoSEQ multiplex PCR; TCRdb's copy has only in-frame clones and leaves some out. The table includes around 10,000 clones, about 54% detected once. Their cognate antigens are unknown. The sample consisted of peripheral blood mononuclear cells. All receptors come from a boy younger than 18 with T-cell large granular lymphocyte leukemia. Some clones in this sample may be carry-over from other donors' samples.

V and J are TRBV2 and TRBJ2-3; D is uncertain. V lost 8 bases and J 0 bases, leaving 9 bases between the germline ends. CDR1 SNHLY and CDR2 FYNNEI come from the germline V gene. This CDR3 comprises 13 residues. The CDR3 region has the DNA TGTGCCAGCGGAAGGCTTAGCACAGATACGCAGTATTTT. It encodes CASGRLSTDTQYF.

This clone was detected only a few times. V usage is TRBV25-1 and J usage is TRBJ1-4; D call uncertain. The CDR3 has 14 amino acids. V lost 1 base to trimming and J lost 6 bases, with 9 bases between them. In germline, CDR1 is MGHDK, CDR2 SYGVNS. The CDR3 DNA is TGTGCCAGCAGTGAATTTGGGTTGGATGAAAAACTGTTTTTT. Translating it yields CASSEFGLDEKLFF. Full variable domain (rest looked up from reference TRBV25-1 and TRBJ1-4): EADIYQTPRYLVIGTGKKITLECSQTMGHDKMYWYQQDPGMELHLIHYSYGVNSTEKGDLSSESTVSRIRTEHFPLTLESARPSHTSQYLCASSEFGLDEKLFFGSGTQLSVL.

In its sample, this clone was seen once. This chain links TRBV29-1 with TRBJ1-1; D not certain. V lost 3 bases, J lost 1 base, and 6 bases lay in between. This CDR3 spans 12 amino acids. CDR1 is SQVTM, CDR2 ANQGSEA, per germline. DNA for the CDR3: TGCAGCGTTGATGAGAGGAACACTGAAGCTTTCTTT. It specifies CSVDERNTEAFF.

The V gene is TRBV29-1, the J gene TRBJ1-1, with 8 positions matching TRBD1. Looked up from germline, CDR1 is SQVTM and CDR2 is ANQGSEA. V lost 1 base to trimming and J lost 5 bases; unmatched junction nucleotides: 3. This CDR3 contains 13 residues. The CDR3, as DNA: TGCAGCGTTGAAGCGACAGGGGTGACTGAAGCTTTCTTT. Translating it yields CSVEATGVTEAFF. The whole variable domain, filled in from reference TRBV29-1 and TRBJ1-1, reads SAVISQKPSRDICQRGTSLTIQCQVDSQVTMMFWYRQQPGQSLTLIATANQGSEATYESGFVIDKFPISRPNLTFSTLTVSNMSPEDSSIYLCSVEATGVTEAFFGQGTRLTVV.

V and J are TRBV23-1 and TRBJ2-4; a possible D gene is TRBD1 (6 bases). TRBV23-1 is filed as an ORF, its function uncertain. This CDR3 region has 15 residues. Trimming removed 2 bases at V and 13 bases at J, with 21 bases between. The CDR3 region is CASSQIPDRSKDQYF. The CDR3 DNA reads as TGCGCCAGCAGTCAAATTCCCGACAGGTCCAAGGACCAGTACTTC.

The chain has TRBV4-2 and TRBJ2-3, with no clear D. The CDR3 totals 13 residues. Germline CDR1 LGHNA, CDR2 YNFKEQ. Trimming stripped 4 bases from V and 2 bases from J, with 7 bases between. The CDR3 DNA reads TGTGCCAGCAGCCCGCCCCTCACAGATACGCAGTATTTT. Translation: CASSPPLTDTQYF.